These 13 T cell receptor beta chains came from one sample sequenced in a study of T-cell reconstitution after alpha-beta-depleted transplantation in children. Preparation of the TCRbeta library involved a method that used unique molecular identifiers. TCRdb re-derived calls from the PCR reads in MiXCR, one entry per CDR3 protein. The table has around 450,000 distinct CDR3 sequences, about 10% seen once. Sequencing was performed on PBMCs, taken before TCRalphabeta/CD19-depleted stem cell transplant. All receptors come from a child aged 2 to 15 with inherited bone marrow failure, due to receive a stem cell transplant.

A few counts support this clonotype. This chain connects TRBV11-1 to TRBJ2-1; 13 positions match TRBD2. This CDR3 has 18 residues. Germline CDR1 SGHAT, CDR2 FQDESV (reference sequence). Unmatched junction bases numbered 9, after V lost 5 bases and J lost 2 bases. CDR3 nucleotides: TGTGCCAGCAGCCAACCCCGGACTAGCGGGGGCCCCTACAATGAGCAGTTCTTC. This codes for CASSQPRTSGGPYNEQFF.

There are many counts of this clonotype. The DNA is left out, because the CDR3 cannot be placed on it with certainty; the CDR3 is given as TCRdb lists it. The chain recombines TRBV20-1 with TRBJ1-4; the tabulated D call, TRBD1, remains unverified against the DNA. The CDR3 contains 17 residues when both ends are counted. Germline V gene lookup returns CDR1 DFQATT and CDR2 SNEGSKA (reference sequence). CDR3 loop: CSASRQGGNQLMKNCFF.

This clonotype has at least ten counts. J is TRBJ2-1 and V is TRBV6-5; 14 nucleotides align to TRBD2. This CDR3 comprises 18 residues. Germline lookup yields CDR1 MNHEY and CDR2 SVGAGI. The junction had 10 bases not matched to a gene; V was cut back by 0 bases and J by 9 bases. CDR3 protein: CASSYSGTSGGIGTEQFF. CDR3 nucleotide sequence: TGTGCCAGCAGTTACTCGGGGACTAGCGGGGGAATTGGGACTGAGCAGTTCTTC.

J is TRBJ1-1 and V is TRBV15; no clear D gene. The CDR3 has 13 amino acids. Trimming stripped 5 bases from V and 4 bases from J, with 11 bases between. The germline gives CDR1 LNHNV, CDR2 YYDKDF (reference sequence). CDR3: CATSPRRGTEAFF. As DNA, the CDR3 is TGTGCCACCAGCCCCCGTCGGGGCACTGAAGCTTTCTTT. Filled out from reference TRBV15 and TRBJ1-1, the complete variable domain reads DAMVIQNPRYQVTQFGKPVTLSCSQTLNHNVMYWYQQKSSQAPKLLFHYYDKDFNNEADTPDNFQSRRPNTSFCFLDIRSPGLGDTAMYLCATSPRRGTEAFFGQGTRLTVV.

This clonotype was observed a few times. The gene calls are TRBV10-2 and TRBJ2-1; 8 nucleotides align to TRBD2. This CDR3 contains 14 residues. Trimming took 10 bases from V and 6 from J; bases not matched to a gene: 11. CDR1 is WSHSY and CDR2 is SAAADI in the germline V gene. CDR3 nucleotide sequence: TGCGCCACCGGTGGACTAGCCGGAGGCAATGAGCAGTTCTTC. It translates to CATGGLAGGNEQFF.

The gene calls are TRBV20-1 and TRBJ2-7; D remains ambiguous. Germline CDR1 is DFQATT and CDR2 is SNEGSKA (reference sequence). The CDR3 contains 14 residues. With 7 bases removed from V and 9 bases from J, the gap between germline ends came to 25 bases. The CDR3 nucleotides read TGCAGTGGAAGAGAAGGAGACCTCGCTGTGGGGCAGTACTTC. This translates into CSGREGDLAVGQYF.

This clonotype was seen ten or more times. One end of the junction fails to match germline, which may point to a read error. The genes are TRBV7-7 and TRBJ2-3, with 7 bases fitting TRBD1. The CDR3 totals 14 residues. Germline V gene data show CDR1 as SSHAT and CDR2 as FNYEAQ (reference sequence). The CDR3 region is CASSIGTGTDTQYF. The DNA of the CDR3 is TGTGCTAGCAGCATCGGGACAGGCACAGATACGCAGTATTTT.

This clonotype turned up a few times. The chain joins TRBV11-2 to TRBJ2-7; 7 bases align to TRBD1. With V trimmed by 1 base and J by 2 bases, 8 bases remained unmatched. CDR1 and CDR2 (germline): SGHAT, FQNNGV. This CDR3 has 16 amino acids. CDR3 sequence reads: CASSLGTGTDTYEQYF. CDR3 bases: TGTGCCAGCAGCTTAGGTACCGGGACAGACACCTACGAGCAGTACTTC.

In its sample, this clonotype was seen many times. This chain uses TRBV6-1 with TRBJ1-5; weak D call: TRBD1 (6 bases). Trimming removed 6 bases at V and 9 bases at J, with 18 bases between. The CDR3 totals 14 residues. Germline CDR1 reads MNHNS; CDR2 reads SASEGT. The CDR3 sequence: CASSPQGPIGPQHF. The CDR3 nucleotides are TGTGCCAGCAGCCCACAGGGTCCTATTGGGCCCCAGCATTTT.

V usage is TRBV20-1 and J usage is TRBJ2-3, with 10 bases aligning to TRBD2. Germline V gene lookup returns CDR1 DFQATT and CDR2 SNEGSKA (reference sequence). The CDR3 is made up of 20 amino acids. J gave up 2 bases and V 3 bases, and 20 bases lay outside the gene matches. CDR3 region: CSASVRPSLAGVYNTDTQYF. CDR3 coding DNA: TGCAGTGCTAGTGTTAGGCCCTCCCTAGCGGGAGTTTACAACACAGATACGCAGTATTTT.

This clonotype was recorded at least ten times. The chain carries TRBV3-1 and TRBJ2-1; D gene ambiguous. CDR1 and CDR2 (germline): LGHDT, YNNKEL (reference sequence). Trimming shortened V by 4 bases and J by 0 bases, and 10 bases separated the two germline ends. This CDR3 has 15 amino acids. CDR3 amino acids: CASSLNSDSYNEQFF. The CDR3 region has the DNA TGTGCCAGCAGCCTAAACTCAGACTCCTACAATGAGCAGTTCTTC.

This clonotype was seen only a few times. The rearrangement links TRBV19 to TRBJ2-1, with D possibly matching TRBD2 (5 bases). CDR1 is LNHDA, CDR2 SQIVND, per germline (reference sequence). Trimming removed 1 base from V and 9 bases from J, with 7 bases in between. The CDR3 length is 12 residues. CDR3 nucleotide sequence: TGTGCCAGTAGTATAGGAGGGATTGAGCAGTTCTTC. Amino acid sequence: CASSIGGIEQFF.

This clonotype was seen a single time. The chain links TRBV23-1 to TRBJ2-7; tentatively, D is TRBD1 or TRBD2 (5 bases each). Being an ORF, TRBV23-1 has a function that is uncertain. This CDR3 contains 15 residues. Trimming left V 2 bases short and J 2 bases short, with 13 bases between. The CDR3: CASSQRGPPAYEQYF. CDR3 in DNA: TGCGCCAGCAGTCAAAGGGGACCCCCCGCCTACGAGCAGTACTTC.